A single T cell receptor (beta chain) is shown here with its context. This sample stems from a study of blood T cells in healthy people across ages. A second PCR of about 7 to 12 cycles used a sample-barcoded 5' primer and a J-beta primer mix. Each sample yielded at least 2.5 million CDR3-containing paired-end reads. A single record per CDR3 protein comes from TCRdb applying MiXCR to the 5' RACE reads. Among around 650,000 distinct CDR3 sequences listed, less than 45% were seen once. All donors came from Russia, were Caucasian and healthy, and spanned ages roughly 6 to 95. This CDR3 contains 15 residues. Trimming took 6 bases from V and 4 from J, leaving 13 bases between them.

Specimen: blood. The sequence derives from a man older than 75 in good health. J is TRBJ2-6 and V is TRBV12-3 or TRBV12-4; D might be TRBD1 (6 bases). In DNA, the CDR3 is TGTGCCAGCAGCTCTACAGGGAGAGGGGCCAACGTCCTGACTTTC. Amino acids: CASSSTGRGANVLTF.